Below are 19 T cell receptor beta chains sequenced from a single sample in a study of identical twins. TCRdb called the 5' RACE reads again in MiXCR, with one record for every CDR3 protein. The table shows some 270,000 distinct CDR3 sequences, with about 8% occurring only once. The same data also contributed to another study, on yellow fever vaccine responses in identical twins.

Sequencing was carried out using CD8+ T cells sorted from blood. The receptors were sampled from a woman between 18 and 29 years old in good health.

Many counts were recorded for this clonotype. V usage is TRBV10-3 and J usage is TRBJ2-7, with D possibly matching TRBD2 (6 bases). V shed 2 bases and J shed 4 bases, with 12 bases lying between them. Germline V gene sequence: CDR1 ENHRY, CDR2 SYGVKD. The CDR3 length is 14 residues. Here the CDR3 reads CAISEELAKYEQYF. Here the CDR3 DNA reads TGTGCCATCAGTGAGGAACTAGCTAAATACGAGCAGTACTTC.

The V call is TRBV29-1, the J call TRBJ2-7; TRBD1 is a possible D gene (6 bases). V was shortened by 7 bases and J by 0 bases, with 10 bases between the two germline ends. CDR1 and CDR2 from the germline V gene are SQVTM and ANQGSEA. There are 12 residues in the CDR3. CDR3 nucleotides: TGCAGCGCCGAGGGGGACTCCTACGAGCAGTACTTC. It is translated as CSAEGDSYEQYF.

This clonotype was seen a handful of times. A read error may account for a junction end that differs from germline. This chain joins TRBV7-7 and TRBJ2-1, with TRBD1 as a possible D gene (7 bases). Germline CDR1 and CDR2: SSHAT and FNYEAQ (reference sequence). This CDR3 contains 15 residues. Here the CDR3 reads CASSRTGGGRNEQFF. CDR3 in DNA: TGTGCTAGCAGCCGGACAGGAGGGGGCCGGAATGAGCAGTTCTTC.

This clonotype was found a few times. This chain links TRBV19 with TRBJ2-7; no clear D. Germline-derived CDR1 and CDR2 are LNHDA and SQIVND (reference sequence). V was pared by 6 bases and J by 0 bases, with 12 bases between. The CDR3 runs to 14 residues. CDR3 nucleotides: TGTGCCAGTAGCCCCGGACCTGGCTCCTACGAGCAGTACTTC. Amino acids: CASSPGPGSYEQYF.

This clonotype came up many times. For the CDR3, the DNA is TGTGCCACCAGCAGACCCCTGAGAGACTCTGGAAACACCATATATTTT. This sequence encodes CATSRPLRDSGNTIYF. The rearrangement joins TRBV15 to TRBJ1-3; D gene uncertain. V shed 2 bases and J shed 0 bases, with 11 bases lying between them. Germline assignment: CDR1 LNHNV and CDR2 YYDKDF (reference sequence). The CDR3 runs 16 residues.

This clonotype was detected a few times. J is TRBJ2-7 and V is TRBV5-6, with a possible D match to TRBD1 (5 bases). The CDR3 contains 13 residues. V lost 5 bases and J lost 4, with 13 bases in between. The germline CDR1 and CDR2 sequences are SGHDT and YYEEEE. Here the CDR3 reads CASRRRVGYEQYF. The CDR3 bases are TGTGCCAGCAGACGCAGGGTAGGATACGAGCAGTACTTC. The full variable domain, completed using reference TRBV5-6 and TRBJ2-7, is DAGVTQSPTHLIKTRGQQVTLRCSPKSGHDTVSWYQQALGQGPQFIFQYYEEEERQRGNFPDRFSGHQFPNYSSELNVNALLLGDSALYLCASRRRVGYEQYFGPGTRLTVT.

The CDR3 protein is CASTPLAGVNEQFF. The CDR3 bases are TGTGCCAGTACCCCCCTCGCCGGGGTGAATGAGCAGTTCTTC. V gene TRBV19 combines with J gene TRBJ2-1, with D perhaps TRBD2 (5 bases). Germline V gene data show CDR1 as LNHDA and CDR2 as SQIVND (reference sequence). The length of the CDR3 is 14 residues. The V end was cut by 7 bases, the J end by 7 bases, with 17 bases between.

The CDR3 reads CSARETGFEQYF. CDR3 coding DNA: TGCAGTGCTAGAGAGACAGGGTTCGAGCAGTACTTC. This rearrangement joins TRBV20-1 to TRBJ2-7, with 7 bases that match TRBD1. V gave up 0 bases and J gave up 6 bases; unmatched junction bases: 2. The germline V gene encodes CDR1 DFQATT and CDR2 SNEGSKA (reference sequence). This CDR3 contains 12 residues.

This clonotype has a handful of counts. The chain's CDR3 is CASSHGAGYTEAFF. In DNA, the CDR3 is TGTGCCAGCAGCCACGGGGCGGGGTACACTGAAGCTTTCTTT. V gene TRBV6-2 or TRBV6-3 combines with J gene TRBJ1-1, with a possible D match to TRBD1 (5 bases). The length of the CDR3 is 14 residues. CDR1 is MNHEY, CDR2 SVGEGT, per germline. Trimming removed 6 bases from V and 3 bases from J, with 14 bases in between.

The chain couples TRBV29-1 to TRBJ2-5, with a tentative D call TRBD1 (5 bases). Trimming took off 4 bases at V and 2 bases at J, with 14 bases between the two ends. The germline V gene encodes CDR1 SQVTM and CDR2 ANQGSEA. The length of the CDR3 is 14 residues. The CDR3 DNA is TGCAGCGTTGGCCCGACAGACAAACAAGAGACCCAGTACTTC. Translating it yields CSVGPTDKQETQYF.

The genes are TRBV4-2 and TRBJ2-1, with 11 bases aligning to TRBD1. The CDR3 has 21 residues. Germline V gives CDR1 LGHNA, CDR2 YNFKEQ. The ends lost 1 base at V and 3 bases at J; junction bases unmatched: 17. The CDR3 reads CASSQVWAGTGGLASYNEQFF. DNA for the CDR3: TGTGCCAGCAGCCAAGTGTGGGCCGGGACAGGGGGATTAGCGAGCTACAATGAGCAGTTCTTC.

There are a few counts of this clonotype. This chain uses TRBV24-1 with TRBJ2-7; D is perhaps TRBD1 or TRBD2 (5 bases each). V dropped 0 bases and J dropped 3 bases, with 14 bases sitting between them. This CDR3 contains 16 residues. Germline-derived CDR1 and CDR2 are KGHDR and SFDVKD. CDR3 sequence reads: CATSDLNGRGLYEQYF. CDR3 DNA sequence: TGTGCCACCAGTGATTTGAATGGCCGGGGCCTCTACGAGCAGTACTTC.

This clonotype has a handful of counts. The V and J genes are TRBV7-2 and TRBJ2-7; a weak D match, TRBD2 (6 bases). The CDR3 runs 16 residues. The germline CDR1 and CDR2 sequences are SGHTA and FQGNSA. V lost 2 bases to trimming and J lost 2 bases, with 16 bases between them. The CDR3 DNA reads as TGTGCCAGCAGCTTAACGGAGGGTTCCCCCCCCTACGAGCAGTACTTC. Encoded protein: CASSLTEGSPPYEQYF.

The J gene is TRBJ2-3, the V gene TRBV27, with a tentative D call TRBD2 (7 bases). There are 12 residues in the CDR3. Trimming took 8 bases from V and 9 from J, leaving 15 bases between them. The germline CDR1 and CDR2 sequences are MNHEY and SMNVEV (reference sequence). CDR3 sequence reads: CASGRGADTQYF. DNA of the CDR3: TGTGCCAGCGGACGGGGGGCGGACACGCAGTATTTT.

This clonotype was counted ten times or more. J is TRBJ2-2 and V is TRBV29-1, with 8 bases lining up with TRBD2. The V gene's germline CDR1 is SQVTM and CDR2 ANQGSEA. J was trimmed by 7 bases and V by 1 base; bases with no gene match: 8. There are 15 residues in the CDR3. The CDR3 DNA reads TGCAGCGTTGAAGCCTGGGAGCGGGAGTACGGGGAGCTGTTTTTT. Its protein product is CSVEAWEREYGELFF.

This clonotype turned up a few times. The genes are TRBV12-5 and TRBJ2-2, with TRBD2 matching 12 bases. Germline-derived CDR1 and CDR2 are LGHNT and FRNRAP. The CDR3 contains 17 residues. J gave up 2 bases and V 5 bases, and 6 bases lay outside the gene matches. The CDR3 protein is CASGDWTSGENTGELFF. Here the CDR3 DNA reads TGTGCTAGTGGTGACTGGACTAGCGGGGAAAACACCGGGGAGCTGTTTTTT.

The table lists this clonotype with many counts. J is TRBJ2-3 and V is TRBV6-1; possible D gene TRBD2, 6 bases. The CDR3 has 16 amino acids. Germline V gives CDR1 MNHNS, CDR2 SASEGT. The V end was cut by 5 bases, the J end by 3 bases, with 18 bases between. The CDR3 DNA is TGTGCCAGCAGTAAAGACCGCCTCGGGGGAACAGATACGCAGTATTTT. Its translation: CASSKDRLGGTDTQYF.

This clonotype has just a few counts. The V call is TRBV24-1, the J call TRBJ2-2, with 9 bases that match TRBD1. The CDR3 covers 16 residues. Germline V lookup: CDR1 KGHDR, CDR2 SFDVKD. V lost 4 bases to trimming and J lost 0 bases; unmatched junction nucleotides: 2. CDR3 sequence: CATSDWDRANTGELFF. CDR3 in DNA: TGTGCCACCAGTGACTGGGACAGGGCGAACACCGGGGAGCTGTTTTTT.

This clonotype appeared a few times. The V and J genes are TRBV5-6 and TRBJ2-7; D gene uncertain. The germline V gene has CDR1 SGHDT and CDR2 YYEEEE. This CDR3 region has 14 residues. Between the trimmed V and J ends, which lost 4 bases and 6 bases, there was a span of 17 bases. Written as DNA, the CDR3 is TGTGCCAGCAGCCCCCCGGACCGCTATTCCGAGCAGTACTTC. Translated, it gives CASSPPDRYSEQYF.